This paragraph covers one T cell receptor (beta chain) sequence. Its antigen is unidentified. This sample includes further DNA sequences coding for the same CDR3. The sample originates from a study of shared clonotypes between healthy human individuals. Findings and limits, study-wide: The low donor count limited represented genetic and exposure-history diversity. What naive subsets generally showed was a larger estimated richness than memory subsets showed. It was observed that roughly 4.8% of naive CD4 clonotypes were shared across four donors.

Several immunoSEQ 96-well plates shared each subset's DNA, each plate a replicate. TCRdb's copy holds only in-frame clones and misses some; the assay was immunoSEQ multiplex PCR. The table has around 2.1 million clones, nearly 97% seen once. The sequence was obtained from a man aged 18 to 30 in good health. The sequenced sample consisted of naive CD4+ T cells sorted from blood. Specified subset: CD45RA+ positively selected.

CDR3 sequence: CASSLGGEQYF. DNA of the CDR3: TGCGCCAGCAGCCTGGGTGGAGAGCAGTACTTC. The chain is built from TRBV5-1 and TRBJ2-7; D not resolved. The CDR3 extends over 11 amino acids. V lost 4 bases to trimming and J lost 7 bases, with 9 bases between them. Germline-derived CDR1 and CDR2 are SGHRS and YFSETQ. Supplemented by reference TRBV5-1 and TRBJ2-7, the full variable domain reads KAGVTQTPRYLIKTRGQQVTLSCSPISGHRSVSWYQQTPGQGLQFLFEYFSETQRNKGNFPGRFSGRQFSNSRSEMNVSTLELGDSALYLCASSLGGEQYFGPGTRLTVT.